The 21 T cell receptor beta chains in this list originate from one sample, sequenced in a study of early T cells in non-severe SARS-CoV-2 infection. TCRdb called the 5' RACE reads again in MiXCR, with one record for every CDR3 protein. Among tens of thousands of distinct CDR3 sequences, around 12% were seen once, and the ten largest hold more than 6.5%. The sample comprised whole blood. The receptors originated from an adult who was a healthcare worker with PCR-confirmed SARS-CoV-2 infection or an uninfected control (not recorded which).

This clonotype was seen ten or more times. The chain has TRBV4-3 and TRBJ2-1; 8 bases match TRBD1. The V segment lost 6 bases and the J segment 5 bases; nucleotides outside the gene matches: 9. Looked up from germline, CDR1 is LGHNA and CDR2 is YSLEER. The CDR3 sequence is 15 residues long. CDR3 bases: TGCGCCAGCAGTGCAGGACAGGGTCAAGACAATGAGCAGTTCTTC. This codes for CASSAGQGQDNEQFF.

The CDR3 DNA reads as TGTGCCAGCAGTTCGACTAGCGGGAGTTCCGGTGAGCAGTTCTTC. This sequence encodes CASSSTSGSSGEQFF. V is TRBV11-2 and J is TRBJ2-1; 12 nucleotides align to TRBD2. The germline CDR1 and CDR2 sequences are SGHAT and FQNNGV. With 6 bases clipped from V and 9 bases from J, the junction kept 9 bases outside the gene matches. CDR3 size: 15 residues.

This clonotype has a count of ten or more. This rearrangement joins TRBV12-3 or TRBV12-4 to TRBJ2-7; TRBD1 agrees at 7 bases. V was pared by 8 bases and J by 3 bases, with 4 bases of the junction left unmatched. The CDR3 runs to 12 residues. The CDR3 DNA follows: TGTGCCAGCGGGGGACAGAGCTACGAGCAGTACTTC. It is translated as CASGGQSYEQYF.

There are many counts of this clonotype. This chain uses TRBV6-2 or TRBV6-3 with TRBJ1-1; D not certain. The ends were cut back, 4 bases at V and 3 bases at J, with 12 bases in the middle. The CDR3 is 14 amino acids. Per germline, CDR1 MNHEY and CDR2 SVGEGT. CDR3 sequence: CASSSPTWHTEAFF. The CDR3 DNA sequence: TGTGCCAGCAGTTCTCCTACTTGGCACACTGAAGCTTTCTTT.

V gene TRBV7-3 combines with J gene TRBJ1-3; 7 bases are shared with TRBD1. The CDR3 runs 16 residues. CDR1 and CDR2 (germline): SGHTA, FQGTGA. After removal of 3 bases from V and 0 bases from J, the junction contained 5 bases not matched to a gene. CDR3 coding DNA: TGTGCCAGCAGCTTCAACAGGGGCCACTCTGGAAACACCATATATTTT. Amino acid sequence: CASSFNRGHSGNTIYF.

V and J are TRBV7-9 and TRBJ2-2, with unresolved D. Between the trimmed V and J ends, which lost 5 bases and 2 bases, there was a span of 15 bases. The CDR3 length is 16 residues. CDR1 is SEHNR, CDR2 FQNEAQ, per germline (reference sequence). CDR3 residues: CASSPREALNTGELFF. Here the CDR3 DNA reads TGTGCCAGCAGCCCCCGAGAGGCATTAAACACCGGGGAGCTGTTTTTT.

A note on this clonotype: Relative to the germline gene, one junction end is altered; a read error may explain this. The V and J genes are TRBV7-7 and TRBJ1-1; 7 nucleotides align to TRBD1. The CDR3 extends over 15 amino acids. Per the germline V gene, CDR1 is SSHAT and CDR2 is FNYEAQ (reference sequence). Here the CDR3 DNA reads TGTGCTAGCAGCCCGTATACAGGGGAGGCCACTGAAGCTTTCTTT. Translating it yields CASSPYTGEATEAFF.

Many counts were recorded for this clonotype. The chain uses TRBV2 and TRBJ2-7; D is unresolved. This CDR3 spans 14 amino acids. V was pared by 7 bases and J by 3 bases, with 16 bases between. CDR1 is SNHLY and CDR2 is FYNNEI in the germline V gene. This CDR3 reads CASKKKLLDYEQYF. CDR3 DNA: TGTGCCAGCAAAAAGAAGTTATTGGACTACGAGCAGTACTTC.

V gene TRBV7-2 combines with J gene TRBJ1-5; a possible D gene is TRBD1 (6 bases). CDR1 SGHTA and CDR2 FQGNSA come from the germline V gene. The CDR3 totals 15 residues. V shed 4 bases and J shed 2 bases, with 12 bases lying between them. Here the CDR3 reads CASSSRGGGNQPQHF. CDR3 in DNA: TGTGCCAGCAGCTCTAGGGGGGGAGGCAATCAGCCCCAGCATTTT.

The chain links TRBV29-1 to TRBJ1-2; D is possibly TRBD1 (5 bases). The CDR3 is made up of 12 amino acids. Deletions cut 5 bases from V and 6 bases from J, with 13 bases between. Looked up from germline, CDR1 is SQVTM and CDR2 is ANQGSEA. The CDR3: CSVTQGGDGYTF. For the CDR3, the DNA is TGCAGCGTTACCCAGGGTGGCGATGGCTACACCTTC.

This chain uses TRBV18 with TRBJ2-7, with TRBD2 identical over 9 bases. Germline V lookup: CDR1 KGHSH, CDR2 LQKENI. Trimming removed 3 bases from V and 2 bases from J; junction bases left unmatched: 8. This CDR3 is 16 amino acids long. In DNA form, the CDR3 reads TGTGCCAGCTCACCCATGAGGACTAGCGAGACCTACGAGCAGTACTTC. This encodes CASSPMRTSETYEQYF. The whole variable domain, remainder taken from reference TRBV18 and TRBJ2-7, is NAGVMQNPRHLVRRRGQEARLRCSPMKGHSHVYWYRQLPEEGLKFMVYLQKENIIDESGMPKERFSAEFPKEGPSILRIQQVVRGDSAAYFCASSPMRTSETYEQYFGPGTRLTVT.

V is TRBV2 and J is TRBJ1-1; D gene uncertain. Between the trimmed V and J ends, which lost 3 bases and 1 base, there was a span of 6 bases. The CDR3 is 13 residues long. Per the germline V gene, CDR1 is SNHLY and CDR2 is FYNNEI. The DNA for the CDR3 is TGTGCCAGCAGTGATTTGAGGAACACTGAAGCTTTCTTT. As protein: CASSDLRNTEAFF.

This chain joins TRBV2 and TRBJ2-5; TRBD2 aligns across 8 bases. With 7 bases clipped from V and 3 bases from J, the junction kept 4 bases outside the gene matches. Germline CDR1 is SNHLY and CDR2 is FYNNEI. This CDR3 is built from 13 residues. CDR3 DNA sequence: TGTGCCAGCACCGTGCGGGAGGAAGAGACCCAGTACTTC. Translating gives CASTVREEETQYF.

This clonotype was found many times. The chain is built from TRBV10-3 and TRBJ2-1; no clear D gene. The germline V gene encodes CDR1 ENHRY and CDR2 SYGVKD. This CDR3 comprises 12 residues. The V end lost 6 bases, the J end lost 5 bases, and 8 bases lay between the germline ends. CDR3 sequence reads: CAIRRANNEQFF. As DNA, the CDR3 is TGTGCCATCAGGCGCGCAAACAATGAGCAGTTCTTC.

This sequence joins TRBV11-3 and TRBJ2-5, with 9 positions matching TRBD1. Germline V gene sequence: CDR1 SGHNT, CDR2 YENEEA. The CDR3 consists of 23 residues. V shed 4 bases, J shed 2 bases, and the junction held 29 bases outside the gene matches. DNA of the CDR3: TGTGCCAGCAGCTCATTCAATTTCCGGCCCCTTCTCACCACGGGACAGGGACAAGAGACCCAGTACTTC. As protein: CASSSFNFRPLLTTGQGQETQYF. Drawing the rest from reference TRBV11-3 and TRBJ2-5, the complete variable domain is EAGVVQSPRYKIIEKKQPVAFWCNPISGHNTLYWYLQNLGQGPELLIRYENEEAVDDSQLPKDRFSAERLKGVDSTLKIQPAELGDSAVYLCASSSFNFRPLLTTGQGQETQYFGPGTRLLVL.

The chain is built from TRBV12-3 or TRBV12-4 and TRBJ1-3, with D hard to call. Trimming cost V 3 bases and J 3 bases, with 0 bases left between them. The CDR3 spans 11 residues. The CDR3: CASSFGNTIYF. Here the CDR3 DNA reads TGTGCCAGCAGTTTTGGAAACACCATATATTTT.

The CDR3 DNA reads as TGTGCCAGCAGGCGCTCCTATAATTCACCCCTCCACTTT. Its protein product is CASRRSYNSPLHF. The V gene is TRBV6-5, the J gene TRBJ1-6, with D hard to call. The length of the CDR3 is 13 residues. V lost 6 bases and J lost 0, with 3 bases in between. Germline assignment: CDR1 MNHEY and CDR2 SVGAGI.

At least ten counts were recorded for this clonotype. This chain uses TRBV19 with TRBJ2-2; 7 nucleotides agree with TRBD2. CDR3 size: 15 residues. Germline values: CDR1 LNHDA, CDR2 SQIVND (reference sequence). V shed 4 bases, J shed 2 bases, and the junction held 4 bases outside the gene matches. The CDR3 nucleotides are TGTGCCAGTAGTAGGCTAGCGGCAAACACCGGGGAGCTGTTTTTT. Its protein product is CASSRLAANTGELFF.

This clonotype has at least ten counts. The chain recombines TRBV12-3 or TRBV12-4 with TRBJ2-4, with D maybe TRBD2 (5 bases). The CDR3 is 16 amino acids. The germline V and J ends were trimmed by 5 bases and 8 bases, with 22 bases remaining between them. DNA for the CDR3: TGTGCCAGCAGTCCCTCCCGGACCGGGAACATGGACATTCAGTACTTC. Protein: CASSPSRTGNMDIQYF.

The chain uses TRBV20-1 and TRBJ2-3, with 9 bases matching TRBD2. This CDR3 region has 14 residues. V dropped 6 bases and J dropped 9; count of bases not matched to a gene: 13. The germline V gene encodes CDR1 DFQATT and CDR2 SNEGSKA (reference sequence). Written as DNA, the CDR3 is TGCAGTGCCCTTAGGGCTAGCGGGATAGGGACGCAGTATTTT. Its translation: CSALRASGIGTQYF.

The chain employs TRBV15 and TRBJ1-2; D call uncertain. The CDR3 length is 17 residues. The V and J ends lost 1 base and 1 base respectively, with 16 bases between them. CDR1 and CDR2 (germline): LNHNV, YYDKDF (reference sequence). The CDR3: CATSRARGSEDNYGYTF. The CDR3 region has the DNA TGTGCCACCAGCAGAGCCCGCGGATCAGAGGATAACTATGGCTACACCTTC. The complete variable domain, with remaining parts taken from reference TRBV15 and TRBJ1-2, reads DAMVIQNPRYQVTQFGKPVTLSCSQTLNHNVMYWYQQKSSQAPKLLFHYYDKDFNNEADTPDNFQSRRPNTSFCFLDIRSPGLGDTAMYLCATSRARGSEDNYGYTFGSGTRLTVV.